Each of the 27 T cell receptor beta chains below was sequenced from the same sample in a study of CD8 T cells in ankylosing spondylitis. TCRdb redid the calling of the 5' RACE reads with MiXCR, one entry per CDR3 protein. The table lists about 42,000 distinct CDR3 sequences, approximately 2.6% of them singletons. Sequenced material: blood, either unsorted or a sorted T cell fraction (not recorded which). These receptors were collected from a male donor with ankylosing spondylitis or in good health (not recorded which).

This clonotype was counted at least ten times. The chain has TRBV9 and TRBJ2-7, with 9 bases identical to TRBD2. The junction had 4 bases not matched to a gene; V was cut back by 2 bases and J by 4 bases. CDR3 length equals 14 residues. The germline V gene has CDR1 SGDLS and CDR2 YYNGEE. The CDR3 sequence: CASSVTSGPYEQYF. CDR3 nucleotides: TGTGCCAGCAGCGTGACTAGCGGCCCGTACGAGCAGTACTTC. Combining the CDR3 with reference TRBV9 and TRBJ2-7 gives the whole variable domain DSGVTQTPKHLITATGQRVTLRCSPRSGDLSVYWYQQSLDQGLQFLIQYYNGEERAKGNILERFSAQQFPDLHSELNLSSLELGDSALYFCASSVTSGPYEQYFGPGTRLTVT.

This clonotype was seen repeatedly, ten times or more. The chain carries TRBV9 and TRBJ2-1, with TRBD2 matching over 8 bases. Losses at the gene ends were 4 bases for V and 7 bases for J; bases not matched to a gene: 22. The germline gives CDR1 SGDLS, CDR2 YYNGEE. The CDR3 length is 19 residues. The CDR3 loop reads CASSPSVTGAGLVRNEQFF. Here the CDR3 DNA reads TGTGCCAGCAGCCCCTCCGTTACCGGGGCGGGACTAGTCAGGAATGAGCAGTTCTTC. The whole variable domain, remainder taken from reference TRBV9 and TRBJ2-1, is DSGVTQTPKHLITATGQRVTLRCSPRSGDLSVYWYQQSLDQGLQFLIQYYNGEERAKGNILERFSAQQFPDLHSELNLSSLELGDSALYFCASSPSVTGAGLVRNEQFFGPGTRLTVL.

This clonotype was observed at least ten times. V is TRBV9 and J is TRBJ2-3; D gene uncertain. Germline CDR1 SGDLS, CDR2 YYNGEE. The CDR3 covers 13 residues. V lost 4 bases and J lost 5, with 11 bases in between. The CDR3 here is CASSRLTIDTQYF. In DNA, the CDR3 is TGTGCCAGCAGCCGCCTAACTATAGATACGCAGTATTTT.

This clonotype appeared many times. The chain links TRBV9 to TRBJ1-1; 11 nucleotides agree with TRBD1. The CDR3 runs 16 residues. Unmatched junction bases numbered 8, after V lost 2 bases and J lost 5 bases. Germline CDR1 reads SGDLS; CDR2 reads YYNGEE. The CDR3 region has the DNA TGTGCCAGCAGCGTCCCCGGGACAGGGGGGACAACTGAAGCTTTCTTT. Its protein product is CASSVPGTGGTTEAFF.

The rearrangement uses TRBV9 and TRBJ2-3; 8 bases agree with TRBD2. Germline V gives CDR1 SGDLS, CDR2 YYNGEE. The trim removed 4 bases at V and 5 bases at J, leaving 3 bases unmatched. The CDR3 length is 13 residues. This chain's CDR3 is CASSLRGGDTQYF. The CDR3 coding sequence is TGTGCCAGCAGCCTCCGGGGGGGAGATACGCAGTATTTT.

Ten or more counts support this clonotype. The chain joins TRBV9 to TRBJ2-5; TRBD2 aligns across 14 bases. There are 15 residues in the CDR3. The germline V gene encodes CDR1 SGDLS and CDR2 YYNGEE. Unmatched junction bases numbered 3, after V lost 4 bases and J lost 4 bases. The CDR3: CASSLTSGRGETQYF. In DNA form, the CDR3 reads TGTGCCAGCAGCCTGACTAGCGGGAGGGGAGAGACCCAGTACTTC.

This clonotype was seen ten or more times. V and J are TRBV21-1 and TRBJ1-5; the D call TRBD1 from the table was never checked on the DNA. TRBV21-1 has pseudogene status. CDR3 size: 15 residues. The CDR3 region is CASSSREGSNQPQHF. As DNA, the CDR3 is TGTGCCAGCAGCTCGCGGGAAGGGTCGAATCAGCCCCAGCATTTT.

This clonotype was observed many times. The chain links TRBV9 to TRBJ2-5, with 9 bases that match TRBD2. J gave up 5 bases and V 4 bases, and 12 bases lay outside the gene matches. This CDR3 comprises 16 residues. Germline V gene data show CDR1 as SGDLS and CDR2 as YYNGEE. The CDR3 is CASSPGAGGVVETQYF. Written as DNA, the CDR3 is TGTGCCAGCAGCCCCGGGGCGGGGGGGGTCGTCGAGACCCAGTACTTC.

In this sample, this clonotype turned up many times. V gene TRBV9 combines with J gene TRBJ2-7, with TRBD1 identical over 7 bases. Germline trimming cut 3 bases from V and 5 bases from J; bases unmatched to any gene: 8. CDR3 length: 14 amino acids. CDR1 SGDLS and CDR2 YYNGEE come from the germline V gene. The CDR3 is CASSADDRAHEQYF. DNA of the CDR3: TGTGCCAGCAGCGCGGATGACAGGGCGCACGAGCAGTACTTC.

In its sample, this clonotype was seen many times. The rearrangement joins TRBV9 to TRBJ2-7, with D possibly called TRBD1 or TRBD2 (6 bases each). Trimming took 4 bases from V and 1 from J, leaving 15 bases between them. CDR3 size: 15 residues. Germline CDR1 SGDLS, CDR2 YYNGEE. CDR3 DNA: TGTGCCAGCAGCCGAGGGGGGCCCTCGTCCTACGAGCAGTACTTC. Residues: CASSRGGPSSYEQYF.

In this sample, this clonotype turned up many times. The rearrangement uses TRBV9 and TRBJ1-5; maybe TRBD1 (6 bases). From germline, CDR1 is SGDLS and CDR2 YYNGEE. The CDR3 length is 15 residues. V was cut by 0 bases and J by 5 bases, with 12 bases left in between. The CDR3 reads CASSVGGDRYQPQHF. DNA of the CDR3: TGTGCCAGCAGCGTAGGGGGAGACAGGTATCAGCCCCAGCATTTT.

To note about this clonotype: A single base separates this from a much larger clone, so it may be a read error. V usage is TRBV9 and J usage is TRBJ2-6; D is ambiguous. The CDR3 loop spans 14 amino acids. V lost 2 bases and J lost 3, with 6 bases in between. Germline V gene sequence: CDR1 SGDLS, CDR2 YYNGEE. The CDR3 reads CASSVICGANVLTF. CDR3 sequence (DNA): TGTGCCAGCAGCGTGATCTGTGGGGCCAACGTCCTGACTTTC.

This clonotype was observed at least ten times. V and J are TRBV9 and TRBJ1-2; possible D gene TRBD1, 5 bases. The CDR3 loop spans 12 amino acids. Germline assignment: CDR1 SGDLS and CDR2 YYNGEE. V lost 4 bases and J 7 bases, leaving 11 bases between the germline ends. Here the CDR3 DNA reads TGTGCCAGCAGCACGAGGGGAGGTGGCTACACCTTC. The encoded protein is CASSTRGGGYTF.

This clonotype was seen at least ten times. This chain uses TRBV9 with TRBJ2-3; D remains ambiguous. V lost 0 bases and J 2 bases, leaving 13 bases between the germline ends. The CDR3 has 16 amino acids. Germline V gives CDR1 SGDLS, CDR2 YYNGEE. The CDR3 DNA reads TGTGCCAGCAGCGTAGGGCTAGGCACCACCACAGATACGCAGTATTTT. Residues: CASSVGLGTTTDTQYF.

This clonotype is medium-sized in the sample. The rearrangement uses TRBV9 and TRBJ2-3, with 9 bases identical to TRBD1. V shed 3 bases and J 5 bases; nucleotides not matched to a gene: 16. CDR1 is SGDLS, CDR2 YYNGEE, per germline. The CDR3 spans 18 residues. CDR3 nucleotides: TGTGCCAGCAGCGCCTTGGGGGATGGGACAGGGCTAAGAGATACGCAGTATTTT. Translation: CASSALGDGTGLRDTQYF.

This clonotype was observed many times. The rearrangement joins TRBV9 to TRBJ2-2; a possible D gene is TRBD1 (5 bases). This CDR3 is built from 18 residues. CDR1 SGDLS and CDR2 YYNGEE come from the germline V gene. V gave up 2 bases and J gave up 7 bases, with 24 bases separating them. The CDR3 DNA follows: TGTGCCAGCAGCGTCTCAGGGAACCCGAGCGTGTATCACGGGGAGCTGTTTTTT. This codes for CASSVSGNPSVYHGELFF.

In this sample, this clonotype turned up many times. This chain joins TRBV9 and TRBJ2-7; TRBD1 is a possible D gene (6 bases). CDR3 length equals 14 residues. The germline CDR1 and CDR2 sequences are SGDLS and YYNGEE. The V end lost 3 bases, the J end lost 1 base, and 11 bases lay between the germline ends. The CDR3 nucleotides read TGTGCCAGCAGCGCCAGACAGGATTCCTACGAGCAGTACTTC. Its translation is CASSARQDSYEQYF.

This clonotype was seen at least ten times. The chain recombines TRBV9 with TRBJ1-4, with a tentative D call TRBD1 (5 bases). Germline CDR1 is SGDLS and CDR2 is YYNGEE. This CDR3 is built from 16 residues. V gave up 1 base and J gave up 8 bases, with 18 bases separating them. CDR3 protein: CASSVNSGTAAEKLFF. The CDR3 coding sequence is TGTGCCAGCAGCGTAAACTCCGGGACCGCGGCAGAAAAACTGTTTTTT.

This clonotype was counted many times. V is TRBV9 and J is TRBJ2-7; 12 bases agree with TRBD2. This CDR3 has 16 amino acids. J was trimmed by 7 bases and V by 4 bases; bases with no gene match: 12. CDR1 and CDR2 (germline): SGDLS, YYNGEE. The CDR3 sequence: CASSPIGLAGQGEQYF. In DNA, the CDR3 is TGTGCCAGCAGCCCTATCGGACTAGCGGGGCAGGGGGAGCAGTACTTC. Filled out from reference TRBV9 and TRBJ2-7, the complete variable domain reads DSGVTQTPKHLITATGQRVTLRCSPRSGDLSVYWYQQSLDQGLQFLIQYYNGEERAKGNILERFSAQQFPDLHSELNLSSLELGDSALYFCASSPIGLAGQGEQYFGPGTRLTVT.

Ten or more counts support this clonotype. The chain uses TRBV9 and TRBJ2-1; 7 bases are a match to TRBD2. J lost 8 bases, V lost 2 bases, and 7 bases had no gene match. Germline V gene lookup returns CDR1 SGDLS and CDR2 YYNGEE. This CDR3 comprises 14 residues. CDR3 DNA: TGTGCCAGCAGCGTGGCTCGGACTAGTGATGAGCAGTTCTTC. Translated, it gives CASSVARTSDEQFF.

This clonotype was observed many times. V is TRBV9 and J is TRBJ2-1; D not certain. CDR3 length: 15 amino acids. The V gene lost 4 bases and the J gene lost 2 bases, with 13 bases spanning the gap. CDR1 is SGDLS and CDR2 is YYNGEE in the germline V gene. This chain's CDR3 is CASSLRSVPYNEQFF. In nucleotides, the CDR3 is TGTGCCAGCAGCCTTCGATCGGTGCCCTACAATGAGCAGTTCTTC.

The table lists this clonotype with many counts. The chain uses TRBV9 and TRBJ2-4; TRBD1 matches at 9 bases. With 4 bases clipped from V and 3 bases from J, the junction kept 11 bases outside the gene matches. CDR1 is SGDLS, CDR2 YYNGEE, per germline. CDR3 size: 17 residues. Written as DNA, the CDR3 is TGTGCCAGCAGCACAACAAGACAGGGGGTAGGCAAAAACATTCAGTACTTC. Amino acid sequence: CASSTTRQGVGKNIQYF. Filled out from reference TRBV9 and TRBJ2-4, the complete variable domain reads DSGVTQTPKHLITATGQRVTLRCSPRSGDLSVYWYQQSLDQGLQFLIQYYNGEERAKGNILERFSAQQFPDLHSELNLSSLELGDSALYFCASSTTRQGVGKNIQYFGAGTRLSVL.

This clonotype was found many times. J is TRBJ2-5 and V is TRBV9; 8 bases line up with TRBD2. Trimming removed 4 bases from V and 1 base from J; junction bases left unmatched: 9. From germline, CDR1 is SGDLS and CDR2 YYNGEE. This CDR3 has 16 amino acids. CDR3 coding DNA: TGTGCCAGCAGCTCGGGGAGCGGGGGAACCCAAGAGACCCAGTACTTC. Encoded protein: CASSSGSGGTQETQYF.

Many counts were recorded for this clonotype. The chain is built from TRBV9 and TRBJ1-2, with D unresolved. Trimming took off 6 bases at V and 2 bases at J, with 8 bases between the two ends. CDR1 and CDR2 (germline): SGDLS, YYNGEE. The CDR3 is 12 amino acids. This chain's CDR3 is CASIGANYGYTF. CDR3 DNA: TGTGCCAGCATTGGCGCCAACTATGGCTACACCTTC.

This clonotype came up many times. The chain recombines TRBV9 with TRBJ2-1; D possibly corresponds to TRBD2 (6 bases). V lost 3 bases and J 7 bases, leaving 14 bases between the germline ends. The CDR3 spans 14 residues. CDR1 and CDR2 (germline): SGDLS, YYNGEE. The DNA of the CDR3 is TGTGCCAGCAGCGCAAACCTCGGGGGTAATGAGCAGTTCTTC. Protein product: CASSANLGGNEQFF.

This clonotype was recorded many times. The chain uses TRBV9 and TRBJ2-5, with TRBD2 matching over 8 bases. With V trimmed by 0 bases and J by 5 bases, 9 bases remained unmatched. The germline V gene has CDR1 SGDLS and CDR2 YYNGEE. The CDR3 consists of 16 residues. For the CDR3, the DNA is TGTGCCAGCAGCGTAGCTTCAGGACTAGCAGGCGAGACCCAGTACTTC. Encoded protein: CASSVASGLAGETQYF.

This clonotype came up a few times. The chain carries TRBV9 and TRBJ1-2; 7 bases map to TRBD1. The V and J ends lost 1 base and 2 bases, in that order; junction bases with no gene match: 8. This CDR3 is built from 16 residues. CDR1 and CDR2 (germline): SGDLS, YYNGEE. The CDR3 sequence is CASSVFPPTGNYGYTF. In nucleotides, the CDR3 is TGTGCCAGCAGCGTATTCCCCCCGACAGGGAACTATGGCTACACCTTC.